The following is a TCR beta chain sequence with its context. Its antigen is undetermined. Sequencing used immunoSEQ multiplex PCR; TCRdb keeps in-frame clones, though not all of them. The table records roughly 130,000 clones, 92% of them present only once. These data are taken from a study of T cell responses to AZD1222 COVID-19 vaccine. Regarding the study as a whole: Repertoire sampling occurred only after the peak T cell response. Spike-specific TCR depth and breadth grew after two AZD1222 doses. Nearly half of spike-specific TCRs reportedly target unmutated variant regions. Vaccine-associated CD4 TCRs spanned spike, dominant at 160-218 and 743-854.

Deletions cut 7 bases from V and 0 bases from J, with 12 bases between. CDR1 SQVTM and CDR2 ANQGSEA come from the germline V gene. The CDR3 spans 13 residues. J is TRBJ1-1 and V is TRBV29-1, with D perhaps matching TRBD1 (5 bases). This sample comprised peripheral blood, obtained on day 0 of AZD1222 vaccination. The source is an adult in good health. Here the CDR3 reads CSGGKDLNTEAFF. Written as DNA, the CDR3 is TGCAGCGGGGGGAAGGACCTGAACACTGAAGCTTTCTTT.